This T cell receptor beta chain is drawn from a study of blood T cell repertoires in COVID-19. For the study at large: The United States, Italy and Spain supplied acute and convalescent COVID-19 samples. Sample material is recorded as cDNA or gDNA derived from T cells, B-cell-depleted T cells, or PBMCs.

The germline V gene has CDR1 SGHRS and CDR2 YFSETQ. Trimming pared 5 bases from V and 2 bases from J, leaving 19 bases between. This CDR3 region has 16 residues. Source study methods: By means of reference gene primer amplification, nucleated cell counts were estimated. TCRdb's copy holds only in-frame clones and misses some; the assay was immunoSEQ multiplex PCR. V and J calls and clone size come straight from that table; D and trimming were deduced from the DNA. Among some 150,000 clones listed, approximately 78% were seen once. This TCR was recovered from a man older than 75 with acute or convalescent COVID-19. Sequencing used peripheral blood. V is TRBV5-1 and J is TRBJ2-5; D perhaps matches TRBD2 (6 bases). The CDR3 DNA is TGCGCCAGCAGTCCTTCCGTAGTAGCGGATCAAGAGACCCAGTACTTC. Translation gives CASSPSVVADQETQYF.